The 24 T cell receptor beta chains presented below share a single source sample, sequenced in a study of beta chain features in type 1 diabetes. Expressed TCRB transcripts were sequenced because the isolated RNA had all been reverse transcribed beforehand. Clones were read by immunoSEQ multiplex PCR, and TCRdb kept only the in-frame ones, dropping some. The table includes hundreds of thousands of clones, about 15% detected once. Sequencing used naive CD4+ T cells from blood. These receptors were collected from a man between 25 and 39 years old in good health.

The J gene is TRBJ2-1, the V gene TRBV19, with D perhaps TRBD2 (5 bases). The germline V gene encodes CDR1 LNHDA and CDR2 SQIVND (reference sequence). This CDR3 spans 14 amino acids. V dropped 6 bases and J dropped 0 bases, with 9 bases sitting between them. CDR3 DNA sequence: TGTGCCAGTAGGAGGGAGAGCTCCTACAATGAGCAGTTCTTC. Its translation is CASRRESSYNEQFF.

The chain recombines TRBV19 with TRBJ2-7, with a possible D match to TRBD1 (5 bases). The CDR3 runs to 13 residues. V was pared by 3 bases and J by 2 bases, with 8 bases between. Per the germline V gene, CDR1 is LNHDA and CDR2 is SQIVND (reference sequence). The CDR3 DNA is TGTGCCAGTAGTATTTCAGGGACCTACGAGCAGTACTTC. Its protein product is CASSISGTYEQYF.

This chain links TRBV7-8 with TRBJ2-1; TRBD2 aligns across 8 bases. CDR3 length: 17 residues. Losses at the gene ends were 3 bases for V and 1 base for J; bases not matched to a gene: 8. Germline CDR1 is SGHVS and CDR2 is FQNEAQ. The chain's CDR3 is CASSFGSGMASYNEQFF. CDR3 sequence (DNA): TGTGCCAGCAGCTTTGGTAGCGGGATGGCATCCTACAATGAGCAGTTCTTC.

The V call is TRBV19, the J call TRBJ2-1; TRBD1 is a possible D gene (5 bases). CDR3 length: 11 residues. V lost 6 bases and J 9 bases, leaving 9 bases between the germline ends. Germline lookup yields CDR1 LNHDA and CDR2 SQIVND (reference sequence). Here the CDR3 reads CASRYDSEQFF. The DNA for the CDR3 is TGTGCCAGTAGATACGACAGTGAGCAGTTCTTC.

The chain recombines TRBV18 with TRBJ2-4; tentatively, D is TRBD1 (6 bases). The ends were cut back, 2 bases at V and 15 bases at J, with 17 bases in the middle. The CDR3 runs to 13 residues. Looked up from germline, CDR1 is KGHSH and CDR2 is LQKENI. CDR3 nucleotide sequence: TGTGCCAGCTCACCAAGACAGGTGACCCCAGGGTACTTC. This codes for CASSPRQVTPGYF.

The V gene is TRBV7-3, the J gene TRBJ2-6; D is undetermined. The V and J ends lost 0 bases and 2 bases respectively, with 8 bases between them. Germline V gene data show CDR1 as SGHTA and CDR2 as FQGTGA. The CDR3 spans 16 residues. This CDR3 reads CASSLTGNPGANVLTF. For the CDR3, the DNA is TGTGCCAGCAGCTTAACCGGCAATCCTGGGGCCAACGTCCTGACTTTC.

The J gene is TRBJ1-2, the V gene TRBV7-2; 11 positions match TRBD1. Germline values: CDR1 SGHTA, CDR2 FQGNSA. The CDR3 sequence is 15 residues long. The J segment lost 7 bases and the V segment lost 5 bases, leaving 9 bases of the junction unmatched. The CDR3 reads CASSPGTGGGGGYTF. In DNA, the CDR3 is TGTGCCAGCAGCCCAGGGACAGGGGGAGGAGGTGGCTACACCTTC.

The chain couples TRBV25-1 to TRBJ2-2; no firm D call. The V end was cut by 6 bases, the J end by 2 bases, with 13 bases between. This CDR3 contains 15 residues. Per the germline V gene, CDR1 is MGHDK and CDR2 is SYGVNS. CDR3 loop: CASSHPGPNTGELFF. The CDR3, as DNA: TGTGCCAGCAGCCACCCCGGGCCCAACACCGGGGAGCTGTTTTTT. The whole variable domain, filled in from reference TRBV25-1 and TRBJ2-2, reads EADIYQTPRYLVIGTGKKITLECSQTMGHDKMYWYQQDPGMELHLIHYSYGVNSTEKGDLSSESTVSRIRTEHFPLTLESARPSHTSQYLCASSHPGPNTGELFFGEGSRLTVL.

The chain employs TRBV29-1 and TRBJ2-3; D gene unclear. CDR1 and CDR2 from the germline V gene are SQVTM and ANQGSEA. The CDR3 sequence is 14 residues long. V lost 4 bases and J lost 6, with 17 bases in between. The CDR3 coding sequence is TGCAGCGTTGGATTGGTAGTGGGGTCTGATACGCAGTATTTT. It is translated as CSVGLVVGSDTQYF.

This clone was detected only a few times. The rearrangement links TRBV4-1 to TRBJ1-4; 7 nucleotides align to TRBD1. Germline V gives CDR1 MGHRA, CDR2 YSYEKL. This CDR3 comprises 15 residues. Unmatched junction bases numbered 9, after V lost 4 bases and J lost 7 bases. The CDR3 is CASSPLGTESEKLFF. As DNA, the CDR3 is TGCGCCAGCAGCCCCCTCGGGACAGAGTCTGAAAAACTGTTTTTT.

The rearrangement links TRBV5-1 to TRBJ2-7, with TRBD1 as a possible D gene (6 bases). Trimming removed 4 bases at V and 3 bases at J, with 17 bases between. The V gene's germline CDR1 is SGHRS and CDR2 YFSETQ. The CDR3 length is 15 residues. The CDR3 region has the DNA TGCGCCAGCAGCCGGACCGGGACACCTTACTACGAGCAGTACTTC. Its translation is CASSRTGTPYYEQYF.

The chain employs TRBV2 and TRBJ2-7; D gene ambiguous. Germline-derived CDR1 and CDR2 are SNHLY and FYNNEI. Trimming stripped 5 bases from V and 4 bases from J, with 3 bases between. This CDR3 is built from 10 residues. The CDR3 coding sequence is TGTGCCAGCAGTAATTACGAGCAGTACTTC. Translated, it gives CASSNYEQYF.

The chain combines TRBV30 with TRBJ2-7, with a possible D match to TRBD1 (6 bases). This CDR3 comprises 13 residues. The V gene's germline CDR1 is GTSNPN and CDR2 SVGIG (reference sequence). V was clipped by 2 bases and J by 5 bases, with 13 bases between them. DNA of the CDR3: TGTGCCTGGAGTTTACAGGGTTCCCACGAGCAGTACGTC. Protein product: CAWSLQGSHEQYV.

This clone showed up just a few times. The chain recombines TRBV6-5 with TRBJ2-3; D tentatively reads TRBD1 or TRBD2 (6 bases each). Germline CDR1 and CDR2: MNHEY and SVGAGI. The CDR3 is 13 amino acids. The V and J ends lost 7 bases and 9 bases respectively, with 17 bases between them. CDR3 sequence: CASTPSRGTTQYF. In nucleotides, the CDR3 is TGTGCCAGCACCCCATCCCGCGGGACAACGCAGTATTTT.

The chain employs TRBV2 and TRBJ2-3; D is ambiguous. This CDR3 region has 11 residues. Trimming left V 6 bases short and J 5 bases short, with 6 bases between. The germline V gene has CDR1 SNHLY and CDR2 FYNNEI. The chain's CDR3 is CASRVGDTQYF. The CDR3 bases are TGTGCCAGCAGGGTTGGAGATACGCAGTATTTT.

The rearrangement links TRBV28 to TRBJ2-3; D unresolved. The CDR3 length is 13 residues. Trimming removed 1 base at V and 4 bases at J, with 6 bases between. The germline gives CDR1 MDHEN, CDR2 SYDVKM. The CDR3 DNA follows: TGTGCCAGCAGTTTATCGTCCCCAGATACGCAGTATTTT. Its translation is CASSLSSPDTQYF.

A few counts support this clone. The chain couples TRBV4-1 to TRBJ2-2; D ambiguous. The CDR3 is made up of 16 amino acids. V lost 0 bases and J 4 bases, leaving 12 bases between the germline ends. Germline-derived CDR1 and CDR2 are MGHRA and YSYEKL. The CDR3 sequence is CASSQESKVGTGELFF. Written as DNA, the CDR3 is TGCGCCAGCAGCCAAGAGAGCAAGGTTGGCACCGGGGAGCTGTTTTTT.

The V call is TRBV5-1, the J call TRBJ1-5, with 10 bases matching TRBD1. The V and J ends lost 4 bases and 4 bases, in that order; junction bases with no gene match: 5. The V gene's germline CDR1 is SGHRS and CDR2 YFSETQ. The CDR3 loop spans 15 amino acids. The CDR3 here is CASSAGTGVNQPQHF. The CDR3 region has the DNA TGCGCCAGCAGCGCCGGGACAGGGGTTAATCAGCCCCAGCATTTT.

This clone was observed a few times. The chain uses TRBV9 and TRBJ2-6; the match to TRBD1 covers 8 bases. V was clipped by 1 base and J by 2 bases; unmatched bases: 8. The CDR3 is 18 residues long. In germline, CDR1 is SGDLS, CDR2 YYNGEE. CDR3 loop: CASSVTGQGAPGANVLTF. The CDR3 coding sequence is TGTGCCAGCAGCGTAACGGGCCAGGGGGCGCCTGGGGCCAACGTCCTGACTTTC.

The chain employs TRBV7-2 and TRBJ2-5, with 9 bases identical to TRBD1. The germline CDR1 and CDR2 sequences are SGHTA and FQGNSA. J was trimmed by 5 bases and V by 4 bases; bases with no gene match: 14. This CDR3 comprises 17 residues. The CDR3 here is CASSSADRGMSKETQYF. The CDR3 coding sequence is TGTGCCAGCAGCTCGGCGGACAGGGGTATGTCAAAGGAGACCCAGTACTTC.

This chain links TRBV6-6 with TRBJ1-4; 9 nucleotides agree with TRBD1. Unmatched junction bases numbered 3, after V lost 5 bases and J lost 11 bases. This CDR3 contains 12 residues. CDR1 and CDR2 (germline): MNHNY, SVGAGI (reference sequence). The CDR3 sequence: CASSTGTGKLFF. The DNA for the CDR3 is TGTGCCAGCAGTACGGGGACAGGGAAACTGTTTTTT.

This clone has at least ten counts. This chain joins TRBV29-1 and TRBJ2-7, with a tentative D call TRBD1 (6 bases). Germline CDR1 and CDR2: SQVTM and ANQGSEA. The CDR3 contains 15 residues. The ends were cut back, 6 bases at V and 3 bases at J, with 21 bases in the middle. The CDR3: CSVFVRDKVDYEQYF. The DNA for the CDR3 is TGCAGCGTCTTTGTCCGGGACAAAGTCGACTACGAGCAGTACTTC.

This clone was recorded a few times. V and J are TRBV5-6 and TRBJ2-3; TRBD2 might be the D (5 bases). The CDR3 length is 16 residues. V was pared by 0 bases and J by 1 base, with 12 bases between. Per germline, CDR1 SGHDT and CDR2 YYEEEE. CDR3 sequence (DNA): TGTGCCAGCAGCTTGGCTGTGGGAGTGGGCACAGATACGCAGTATTTT. It codes for CASSLAVGVGTDTQYF. The complete variable domain, with remaining parts taken from reference TRBV5-6 and TRBJ2-3, reads DAGVTQSPTHLIKTRGQQVTLRCSPKSGHDTVSWYQQALGQGPQFIFQYYEEEERQRGNFPDRFSGHQFPNYSSELNVNALLLGDSALYLCASSLAVGVGTDTQYFGPGTRLTVL.

The V and J genes are TRBV7-2 and TRBJ2-6, with D unresolved. This CDR3 contains 15 residues. Trimming took off 1 base at V and 0 bases at J, with 4 bases between the two ends. The germline V gene encodes CDR1 SGHTA and CDR2 FQGNSA. CDR3 region: CASSLVDSGANVLTF. The CDR3 DNA sequence: TGTGCCAGCAGCTTAGTGGACTCTGGGGCCAACGTCCTGACTTTC.